Listed below are T cell receptor beta chains from one sample, sequenced in a study of CD8 T cells in Susac syndrome. MiXCR, applied by TCRdb to the immunoSEQ multiplex PCR reads, yields one record per CDR3 protein. The sample lists about 120,000 distinct CDR3 sequences, just under 95% seen once, with approximately 0.097% in the top ten. The sample taken for sequencing was CD4+ T cells from PBMCs. The receptors come from a human donor with multiple sclerosis. Both conserved end residues are part of each CDR3. Fields, in order: V gene, clone size, J gene, D gene, CDR3 protein, CDR3 DNA. The D gene is left open where the match is weak. Some rows mark clone size as missing; the rest say once, few, many or name a class of expanded clone.

TRBV3-1	NA	TRBJ1-5	TRBD1	CASSQTGARNQPQHF	TGTGCCAGCAGCCAGACAGGGGCGAGAAATCAGCCCCAGCATTTT
TRBV5-1	NA	TRBJ1-1	TRBD1	CASSAITGVRVYTEAFF	TGCGCCAGCAGCGCCATAACAGGGGTACGGGTATACACTGAAGCTTTCTTT
TRBV19	NA	TRBJ2-3	NA	CASSNQRETQYF	TGTGCCAGTAGTAACCAGAGGGAAACGCAGTATTTT
TRBV19	NA	TRBJ1-4	NA	CASSHPGFEEKLFF	TGTGCCAGTAGCCACCCGGGCTTCGAGGAAAAACTGTTTTTT
TRBV7-8	NA	TRBJ2-3	NA	CASSLALGGTDTQYF	TGTGCCAGCAGCTTAGCGCTCGGAGGGACAGATACGCAGTATTTT
TRBV3-1	NA	TRBJ1-2	TRBD1	CASSQGVGGEDGYTF	TGTGCCAGCAGCCAAGGAGTAGGGGGCGAAGATGGCTACACCTTC
TRBV18	once	TRBJ1-5	TRBD1	CASSPPGQGNNQPQHF	TGTGCCAGCTCACCCCCGGGACAGGGAAACAATCAGCCCCAGCATTTT
TRBV23-1	once	TRBJ2-7	TRBD2	CASSPLYGTSGKLYEQYF	TGCGCCAGCAGCCCCCTTTATGGGACTAGCGGAAAGCTCTACGAGCAGTACTTC
TRBV28	NA	TRBJ2-5	NA	CASSTKLGKETQYF	TGTGCCAGCAGTACCAAACTCGGGAAAGAGACCCAGTACTTC
TRBV20-1	NA	TRBJ2-7	TRBD2	CSALSQRGTYEQYF	TGCAGTGCCCTGTCCCAGCGGGGGACCTACGAGCAGTACTTC
TRBV12-3/TRBV12-4	NA	TRBJ2-1	NA	CASSRRGYNEQFF	TGTGCCAGCAGCCGCCGGGGCTACAATGAGCAGTTCTTC
TRBV5-1	NA	TRBJ2-7	NA	CASSLGAYEQYF	TGCGCCAGCAGCTTGGGAGCTTACGAGCAGTACTTC
TRBV3-1	NA	TRBJ2-5	TRBD1	CASSHDRAAQETQYF	TGTGCCAGCAGCCACGACAGGGCTGCCCAAGAGACCCAGTACTTC
TRBV18	NA	TRBJ1-2	NA	CASSPSMQSNYGYTF	TGTGCCAGCTCACCATCGATGCAGTCTAACTATGGCTACACCTTC
TRBV27	NA	TRBJ1-2	NA	CASKTGGYGYTF	TGTGCCAGCAAAACCGGGGGATATGGCTACACCTTC
TRBV20-1	NA	TRBJ2-5	NA	CSASVGATAQYF	TGCAGTGCTAGTGTCGGGGCTACGGCCCAGTACTTC
TRBV9	NA	TRBJ1-3	NA	CASSIQGSGNTIYF	TGTGCCAGCAGCATTCAGGGATCTGGAAACACCATATATTTT
TRBV6-5	NA	TRBJ1-3	TRBD1	CASSGDRVGNTIYF	TGTGCCAGCAGTGGGGACAGGGTTGGAAACACCATATATTTT
TRBV11-1	NA	TRBJ1-2	NA	CASTPLVKPYGYTF	TGTGCCAGCACCCCTCTAGTGAAGCCCTATGGCTACACCTTC
TRBV6-5	once	TRBJ2-5	TRBD1	CASSYSIQGVQETQYF	TGTGCCAGCAGTTACTCGATCCAGGGGGTCCAAGAGACCCAGTACTTC
TRBV19	NA	TRBJ1-5	NA	CASAGTHSNQPQHF	TGTGCCAGTGCCGGGACACATAGCAATCAGCCCCAGCATTTT
TRBV5-4	NA	TRBJ1-1	TRBD1	CASSQSPGQGMAFF	TGTGCCAGCAGCCAATCGCCGGGACAGGGGATGGCTTTCTTT
TRBV4-1	NA	TRBJ1-2	NA	CASSQDRGGGYGYTF	TGCGCCAGCAGCCAAGATCGCGGGGGAGGCTATGGCTACACCTTC
TRBV20-1	NA	TRBJ2-7	TRBD1	CSVRRTGGPYEQYF	TGCAGTGTTCGGAGGACAGGGGGCCCCTACGAGCAGTACTTC
TRBV6-1	NA	TRBJ1-6	NA	CASSSEGRSGSPLHF	TGTGCCAGCAGTTCCGAGGGCAGGTCTGGCTCACCCCTCCACTTT
TRBV7-2	NA	TRBJ2-3	NA	CASSRGRDTQYF	TGTGCCAGCAGCCGGGGAAGAGATACGCAGTATTTT
TRBV6-5	once	TRBJ1-5	TRBD1	CASRRTGSNQPQHF	TGTGCCAGCCGGAGGACAGGGAGCAATCAGCCCCAGCATTTT
TRBV7-9	NA	TRBJ1-2	NA	CASSARGPATNYGYTF	TGTGCCAGCAGCGCCAGAGGTCCTGCCACTAACTATGGCTACACCTTC
TRBV27	NA	TRBJ1-1	NA	CASSRNTPQGNTEAFF	TGTGCCAGCAGCCGCAATACACCACAGGGGAACACTGAAGCTTTCTTT